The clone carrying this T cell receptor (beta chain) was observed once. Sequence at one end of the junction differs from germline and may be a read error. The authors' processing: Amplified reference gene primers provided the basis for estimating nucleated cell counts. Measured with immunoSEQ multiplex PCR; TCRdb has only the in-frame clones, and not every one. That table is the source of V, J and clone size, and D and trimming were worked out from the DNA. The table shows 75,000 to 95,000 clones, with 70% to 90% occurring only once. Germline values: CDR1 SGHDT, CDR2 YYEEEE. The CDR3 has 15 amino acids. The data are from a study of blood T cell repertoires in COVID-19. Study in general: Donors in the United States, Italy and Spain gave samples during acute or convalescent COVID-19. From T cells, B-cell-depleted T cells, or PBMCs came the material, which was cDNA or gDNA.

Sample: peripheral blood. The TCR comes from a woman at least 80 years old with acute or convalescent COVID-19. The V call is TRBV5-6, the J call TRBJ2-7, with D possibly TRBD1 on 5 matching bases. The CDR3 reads CASSLVSEQGYQQYF. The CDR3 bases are TGTGCCAGCAGCTTGGTTTCCGAGCAGGGCTACCAGCAGTACTTC.